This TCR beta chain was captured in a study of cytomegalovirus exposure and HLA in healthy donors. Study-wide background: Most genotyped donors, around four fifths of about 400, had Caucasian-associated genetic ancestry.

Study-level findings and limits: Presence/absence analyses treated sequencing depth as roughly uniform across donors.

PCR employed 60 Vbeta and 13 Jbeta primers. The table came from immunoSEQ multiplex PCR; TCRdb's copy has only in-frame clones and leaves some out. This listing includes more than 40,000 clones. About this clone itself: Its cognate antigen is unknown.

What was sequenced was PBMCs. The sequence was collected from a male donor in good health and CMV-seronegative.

CDR3 DNA sequence: TGTGCCTGTAGACAGGGTAATTCACCCCTCCACTTT. This translates into CACRQGNSPLHF. The rearrangement joins TRBV30 to TRBJ1-6; 7 nucleotides align to TRBD1. The CDR3 contains 12 residues. Per germline, CDR1 GTSNPN and CDR2 SVGIG (reference sequence). With 6 bases clipped from V and 6 bases from J, the junction kept 2 bases outside the gene matches.